This T cell receptor beta chain is drawn from a study of shared clonotypes between healthy human individuals. J was trimmed by 4 bases and V by 3 bases; bases with no gene match: 8. CDR3 length: 15 residues. The germline CDR1 and CDR2 sequences are SGHKS and YYEKEE (reference sequence). The data were produced by immunoSEQ multiplex PCR, yet TCRdb's version contains in-frame clones alone and is incomplete. The top ten hold 9.5% to 15% of the sample, which has about half a million clones, 79% seen once. What was sequenced was PBMCs. This chain connects TRBV5-5 to TRBJ2-3, with 7 bases fitting TRBD2. The sequence came from a middle-aged woman in good health. Some clones in this sample may be carry-over from other donors' samples. This CDR3 is CASSSQRGVADTQYF. For the CDR3, the DNA is TGTGCCAGCAGCTCCCAGCGGGGCGTCGCAGATACGCAGTATTTT.